This T cell receptor (beta chain) was sequenced in a study of OX40 agonist ivuxolimab in advanced cancers. The study in broad terms: Ivuxolimab, which targeted the costimulatory receptor OX40 (CD134), was an agonistic, fully human IgG2 monoclonal antibody. Intravenous ivuxolimab was administered to patients every 2 weeks at six dose levels: 0.01, 0.1, 0.3, 1.5, 3 and 10 mg/kg. The paper reports the monotherapy dose-escalation portion (N of about 54 patients) of the phase I ivuxolimab trial. Partial responses occurred in three dose-escalation patients: two with cutaneous melanoma and one with hepatocellular carcinoma. The point of sequencing TCRbeta in the periphery was to test whether ivuxolimab changed TCR sequence diversity and drove clonal T-cell expansion. Patients were allowed to have had prior anti-PD-1, anti-PD-L1 or anti-CTLA-4 therapy, and approximately 41% of the dose-escalation patients had previously received checkpoint inhibitors. A male proportion of 70% to 90% and a mean age of approximately 55 years, ranging from 23 to 79, were recorded for the dose-escalation cohort. Of the approximately 50 dose-escalation patients, hepatocellular carcinoma was present in roughly 19, melanoma in approximately 15, renal cell carcinoma in 9 and head and neck cancer in 9.

For sequencing of the TCRbeta CDR3 region, genomic DNA was extracted from the sorted cells. TCRbeta CDR3 regions were sequenced using the immunoSEQ Assay. The source is immuneACCESS, and TCRdb retained only in-frame sequences with V and J called. Part of the clones is not carried over; for the studies checked, unresolved V genes explain less than half of this, and the remainder is unexplained. The sample includes tens of thousands of clones, with around 83% observed a single time. Of the sample, 1.1% is held by the ten largest clones. Only a few counts were recorded for this clone. Its antigen is still unknown. No base quality values were provided; no much bigger clone lies one nucleotide off. The cysteine opens and the phenylalanine closes a CDR3 of 14 amino acids. Just the 42-base CDR3 DNA is kept, in frame starting at base 1. CDR1 is given as LGHNT and CDR2 as FRNRAP, both from the germline V gene. The germline ends are 11 bases apart after V is trimmed by 5 bases and J by 3 bases.

The trial excluded patients who had a history of autoimmune disease or were on systemic immunosuppression. Peripheral blood for TCR sequencing was collected from all dose cohorts at baseline, on cycle 4 day 1, and on cycle 7 day 1. Samples came from an open-label, multicenter, first-in-human phase I dose-escalation trial of ivuxolimab. The trial enrolled adults with locally advanced or metastatic head and neck squamous cell, hepatocellular, melanoma or renal cell carcinoma. Before TCR sequencing, CD4+ and CD8+ T cells were separately sorted from peripheral blood. The research as a whole found: Low levels of normalized T-cell clonal expansion were also seen in some nonresponding patients. Which antigens the clonally expanded peripheral T cells were specific for was not determined. In the 0.1-3.0 mg/kg groups, partial responders had among the lowest normalized peripheral clonal expansion, particularly in CD8+ T cells. After ivuxolimab, expanded clones were on average more numerous among CD8+ T cells than among CD4+ T cells. At doses of 0.1 to 3.0 mg/kg, clonal expansion of both CD4+ and CD8+ T cells in blood was seen between baseline and week 6.

This specimen was CD4+ or CD8+ T cells sorted from blood, taken in a trial of the OX40 agonist ivuxolimab. Recombination joined TRBV12-5 with TRBJ1-3; the D gene identity is not certain. This TCR derives from an adult with an advanced solid tumor such as melanoma, head and neck, liver or kidney cancer. The CDR3 in this case is CASGLGRLGNTIYF. Read as DNA, the sequence is TGTGCTAGTGGTCTCGGACGGCTTGGAAACACCATATATTTT.